This T cell receptor (beta chain) appears in the sequencing data of a study of human T cells and chemical hapten exposure. Study at large: Upper-back patch tests with 0.01% DPC were read at 6 days.

Single cDNA molecules in the library carried unique molecular identifiers attached during preparation. Each CDR3 protein is one row after TCRdb ran MiXCR on the RACE reads. The sample has more than 85,000 distinct CDR3 sequences, 8.5% to 9% seen once. Trimming left V 2 bases short and J 0 bases short, with 7 bases between. The CDR3 runs 13 residues. Germline CDR1 SQVTM, CDR2 ANQGSEA. Time point given: pre-sensitization, week 0. Stated treatment: therapeutic diphenylcyclopropenone sensitization with weekly scalp DPC. This clonotype was seen ten or more times. Antigen unknown. Study conclusions and caveats: Expanded TCRs grouped into significantly more large CDR3 similarity clusters than controls produced.

The chain combines TRBV29-1 with TRBJ1-2; D is uncertain. The specimen comprised whole blood, sampled in connection with sensitization to the hapten diphenylcyclopropenone (DPC). This TCR derives from a man in his forties or fifties with alopecia areata. Some clones in this sample may be carry-over from other donors' samples. Here the CDR3 DNA reads TGCAGCGTTGAAATACTGACTAACTATGGCTACACCTTC. Protein sequence: CSVEILTNYGYTF.